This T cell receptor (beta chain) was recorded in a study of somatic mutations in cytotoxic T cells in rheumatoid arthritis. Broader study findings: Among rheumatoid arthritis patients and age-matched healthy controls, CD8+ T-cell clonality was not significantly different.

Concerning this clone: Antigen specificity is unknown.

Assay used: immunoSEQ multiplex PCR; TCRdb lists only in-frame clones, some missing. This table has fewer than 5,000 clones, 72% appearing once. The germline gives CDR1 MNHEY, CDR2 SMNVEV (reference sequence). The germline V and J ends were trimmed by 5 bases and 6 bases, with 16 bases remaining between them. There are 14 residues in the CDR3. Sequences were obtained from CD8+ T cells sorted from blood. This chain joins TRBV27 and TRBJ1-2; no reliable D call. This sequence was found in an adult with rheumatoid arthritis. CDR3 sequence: CASSPNLNTDGYTF. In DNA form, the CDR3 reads TGTGCCAGCAGTCCCAATCTAAACACTGATGGCTACACCTTC.